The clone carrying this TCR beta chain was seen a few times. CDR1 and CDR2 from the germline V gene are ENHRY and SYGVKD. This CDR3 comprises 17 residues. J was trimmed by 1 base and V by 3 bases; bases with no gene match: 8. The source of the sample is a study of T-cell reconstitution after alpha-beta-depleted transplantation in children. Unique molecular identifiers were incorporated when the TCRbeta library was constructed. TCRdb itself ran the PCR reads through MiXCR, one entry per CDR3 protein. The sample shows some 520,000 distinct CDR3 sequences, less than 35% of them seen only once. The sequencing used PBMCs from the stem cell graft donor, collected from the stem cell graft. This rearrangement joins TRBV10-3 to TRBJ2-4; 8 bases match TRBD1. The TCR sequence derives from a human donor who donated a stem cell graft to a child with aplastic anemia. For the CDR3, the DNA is TGTGCCATCAGTGACGCCGGGCAGGGGGCGGCCAAAAACATTCAGTACTTC. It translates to CAISDAGQGAAKNIQYF.